These T cell receptor beta chains were read from a single sample in a study of T-cell reconstitution after alpha-beta-depleted transplantation in children. TCRdb reprocessed the PCR reads with MiXCR, giving one entry per CDR3 protein. In the table there are more than 550,000 distinct CDR3 sequences, 10% of which are singletons. The sample in question was PBMCs from the stem cell graft donor, obtained from the stem cell graft. The receptors originated from a human donor who donated a stem cell graft to a child with acute myeloid leukemia. The CDR3 runs from the conserved cysteine through the conserved F or W. The D gene is left open where the match is weak. Only some rows state a clone size, as once, few, many or a class for expanded clones.

V gene	D gene	clone size	J gene	CDR3 length	CDR3 protein	CDR3 DNA
TRBV28	TRBD2	few	TRBJ2-3	14	CASSSAGGPDTQYF	TGTGCCAGCAGTTCGGCGGGAGGACCAGATACGCAGTATTTT
TRBV28	TRBD2	many	TRBJ2-7	12	CASSLTSGLQYF	TGTGCCAGCAGTCTGACTAGCGGGTTGCAGTACTTC
TRBV20-1	TRBD1	NA	TRBJ2-7	15	CSARGGTGNSYEQYF	TGCAGTGCTAGAGGGGGGACAGGGAATTCCTACGAGCAGTACTTC
TRBV4-2	TRBD2	few	TRBJ2-2	16	CASSQGLAVSTGELFF	TGTGCCAGCAGCCAAGGACTAGCGGTCTCTACCGGGGAGCTGTTTTTT
TRBV6-2/TRBV6-3	NA	NA	TRBJ2-1	15	CASSPTSPSYNEQFF	TGTGCCAGCAGCCCTACCAGCCCCTCCTACAATGAGCAGTTCTTC
TRBV6-2/TRBV6-3	TRBD2	many	TRBJ2-5	15	CASSQLAGGRETQYF	TGTGCCAGCAGTCAACTAGCGGGAGGTCGGGAGACCCAGTACTTC
TRBV6-1	TRBD1	NA	TRBJ1-5	13	CASSPDRLKPQHF	TGTGCCAGCAGCCCGGACAGGCTTAAGCCCCAGCATTTT
TRBV19	TRBD1	NA	TRBJ1-1	15	CASSLRQGWNTEAFF	TGTGCCAGTAGTCTTCGACAGGGCTGGAACACTGAAGCTTTCTTT
TRBV10-3	NA	many	TRBJ2-1	15	CAISDPGSSYNEQFF	TGTGCCATCAGTGACCCGGGTAGCTCCTACAATGAGCAGTTCTTC
TRBV28	NA	NA	TRBJ2-7	13	CASSSLGSGEQYF	TGTGCCAGCAGCTCATTGGGGAGTGGAGAGCAGTACTTC
TRBV28	NA	NA	TRBJ2-1	13	CASSFLGYNEQFF	TGTGCCAGCAGTTTTCTAGGGTACAATGAGCAGTTCTTC
TRBV11-1	TRBD1	NA	TRBJ2-7	15	CASSLTGTGGHEQYF	TGTGCCAGCAGCTTAACCGGGACAGGGGGCCACGAGCAGTACTTC
TRBV12-3/TRBV12-4	TRBD2	many	TRBJ2-3	16	CASSPRLAGVADTQYF	TGTGCCAGCAGTCCCCGGCTAGCGGGAGTCGCAGATACGCAGTATTTT
TRBV11-2	TRBD2	NA	TRBJ2-7	15	CASSLVSSGPYEQYF	TGTGCCAGCAGCTTAGTGTCTAGCGGACCTTACGAGCAGTACTTC
TRBV6-5	NA	many	TRBJ1-1	15	CASSSRLTGRAEAFF	TGTGCCAGCAGTTCCCGTTTAACAGGGAGGGCTGAAGCTTTCTTT
TRBV20-1	TRBD1	NA	TRBJ2-1	13	CSAPGQGNNEQFF	TGCAGTGCCCCGGGACAGGGAAACAATGAGCAGTTCTTC
TRBV12-3/TRBV12-4	NA	many	TRBJ2-1	15	CASSSPRTSGNEQFF	TGTGCCAGCAGTTCCCCACGGACATCCGGGAATGAGCAGTTCTTC
TRBV3-1	NA	NA	TRBJ2-7	14	CASSQDQEDYEQYF	TGTGCCAGCAGCCAAGACCAGGAAGACTACGAGCAGTACTTC
TRBV20-1	TRBD2	NA	TRBJ2-7	16	CSARGLAGVFSYEQYF	TGCAGTGCTAGGGGACTAGCGGGAGTCTTCTCCTACGAGCAGTACTTC
TRBV20-1	TRBD1	NA	TRBJ1-6	16	CSARGDRSSYNSPLHF	TGCAGTGCTAGAGGGGACAGGAGCTCCTATAATTCACCCCTCCACTTT
TRBV20-1	NA	few	TRBJ2-3	15	CSARQGTSSTDTQYF	TGCAGTGCCCGTCAGGGGACCTCTAGCACAGATACGCAGTATTTT
TRBV29-1	NA	NA	TRBJ2-7	12	CSVGTPVYEQYF	TGCAGCGTTGGGACACCTGTCTACGAGCAGTACTTC
TRBV20-1	NA	NA	TRBJ1-6	14	CSAPALGVESPLHF	TGCAGTGCTCCCGCACTGGGGGTGGAATCACCCCTCCACTTT
TRBV24-1	NA	few	TRBJ2-1	13	CATSDIGGHEQFF	TGTGCCACCAGTGATATAGGGGGGCATGAGCAGTTCTTC
TRBV5-6	TRBD2	few	TRBJ2-5	14	CASSLVSGTETQYF	TGTGCCAGCAGCTTGGTTAGCGGGACGGAGACCCAGTACTTC
TRBV5-6	NA	many	TRBJ2-7	14	CASSQTGVSYEQYF	TGTGCCAGCAGTCAGACAGGCGTTTCCTACGAGCAGTACTTC
TRBV6-2/TRBV6-3	NA	NA	TRBJ2-2	13	CASSFVLAGELFF	TGTGCCAGCAGTTTTGTCTTAGCCGGGGAGCTGTTTTTT
TRBV6-5	TRBD1	few	TRBJ2-4	19	CASSYSGTGATSAKNIQYF	TGTGCCAGCAGTTACTCAGGGACAGGGGCAACCTCAGCCAAAAACATTCAGTACTTC
TRBV6-1	NA	NA	TRBJ2-7	15	CASRQGPPASYEQYF	TGTGCCAGCAGACAGGGACCCCCGGCCTCCTACGAGCAGTACTTC
TRBV3-1	TRBD1	NA	TRBJ2-1	16	CASSLRQGNSYNEQFF	TGTGCCAGCAGCCTGCGACAGGGTAATTCCTACAATGAGCAGTTCTTC
TRBV20-1	NA	NA	TRBJ2-1	17	CSASPRGGRSSYNEQFF	TGCAGTGCTAGCCCTCGGGGCGGCAGGAGCTCCTACAATGAGCAGTTCTTC
TRBV27	TRBD2	few	TRBJ2-7	15	CASSFRGLALPEQYF	TGTGCCAGCAGTTTTAGGGGACTAGCCCTCCCCGAGCAGTACTTC
TRBV10-3	TRBD2	few	TRBJ2-1	14	CAISEPSGSNEQFF	TGTGCCATCAGTGAGCCCAGCGGGAGTAATGAGCAGTTCTTC
TRBV6-2/TRBV6-3	NA	NA	TRBJ2-2	13	CASGRGNTGELFF	TGTGCCAGCGGTCGGGGGAACACCGGGGAGCTGTTTTTT
TRBV6-1	NA	NA	TRBJ1-5	17	CASSEALIEVSNQPQHF	TGTGCCAGCAGTGAAGCGTTGATAGAGGTTAGCAATCAGCCCCAGCATTTT
TRBV6-6	NA	many	TRBJ2-3	11	CASSYSGAQYF	TGTGCCAGCAGTTACTCCGGGGCGCAGTATTTT
TRBV9	TRBD2	many	TRBJ2-7	16	CASSVDPGLVIREQYF	TGTGCCAGCAGCGTAGATCCGGGACTAGTCATCCGGGAGCAGTACTTC
TRBV5-1	NA	NA	TRBJ1-5	15	CASSLGRGSNQPQHF	TGCGCCAGCAGCTTGGGGAGGGGGAGCAATCAGCCCCAGCATTTT
TRBV7-2	TRBD2	many	TRBJ2-2	14	CASRGLATTGELFF	TGTGCCAGCAGGGGACTAGCGACTACCGGGGAGCTGTTTTTT
TRBV7-2	NA	few	TRBJ1-2	14	CASSSWTGLIGYTF	TGTGCCAGCAGCTCCTGGACGGGCTTAATCGGCTACACCTTC
TRBV5-1	TRBD2	few	TRBJ2-1	16	CASSLGSSGNKNEQFF	TGCGCCAGCAGCTTGGGATCTAGCGGGAACAAGAATGAGCAGTTCTTC
TRBV6-1	TRBD1	NA	TRBJ1-2	15	CASSDRGLTNYGYTF	TGTGCCAGCAGTGACAGGGGGCTAACTAACTATGGCTACACCTTC
TRBV10-3	NA	NA	TRBJ2-7	15	CAISESQRGRYEQYF	TGTGCCATCAGTGAGTCGCAACGGGGCCGGTACGAGCAGTACTTC
TRBV28	NA	NA	TRBJ1-1	13	CASSLGWMTEAFF	TGTGCCAGCAGTTTAGGGTGGATGACTGAAGCTTTCTTT
TRBV18	TRBD2	many	TRBJ2-4	16	CASSPPLAATKNIQYF	TGTGCCAGCTCACCGCCCCTAGCGGCTACCAAAAACATTCAGTACTTC
TRBV20-1	TRBD2	few	TRBJ2-7	16	CSARDVRAGELSEQYF	TGCAGTGCTAGAGATGTGCGAGCGGGGGAACTAAGCGAGCAGTACTTC
TRBV6-2/TRBV6-3	TRBD2	NA	TRBJ2-1	17	CASSRTFSGTTMNEQFF	TGTGCCAGCAGCCGAACCTTTTCCGGGACTACCATGAATGAGCAGTTCTTC
TRBV6-2/TRBV6-3	NA	few	TRBJ1-1	16	CASSYSGRAPQGIRSF	TGTGCCAGCAGTTATTCGGGGAGGGCGCCCCAGGGGATACGATCGTTT
TRBV4-2	TRBD2	few	TRBJ2-1	17	CASSQEGAGLDANEQFF	TGTGCCAGCAGCCAAGAAGGGGCGGGACTAGATGCCAATGAGCAGTTCTTC
TRBV20-1	NA	NA	TRBJ2-1	16	CSASSPRLVGSNEQFF	TGCAGTGCTTCATCGCCCAGACTAGTCGGGTCGAATGAGCAGTTCTTC
TRBV6-5	NA	many	TRBJ2-1	14	CASSSASSYNEQFF	TGTGCCAGCAGTTCGGCCAGCTCCTACAATGAGCAGTTCTTC
TRBV6-5	TRBD1	NA	TRBJ1-1	16	CASSYSAGQGYTEAFF	TGTGCCAGCAGTTACTCAGCAGGACAGGGGTACACTGAAGCTTTCTTT
TRBV6-2/TRBV6-3	NA	many	TRBJ2-4	14	CASSYPGAGNIQYF	TGTGCCAGCAGTTACCCGGGAGCCGGAAACATTCAGTACTTC
TRBV5-1	NA	few	TRBJ2-1	13	CASKLAGASEQFF	TGCGCCAGCAAACTAGCCGGGGCCAGTGAGCAGTTCTTC
TRBV13	TRBD1	many	TRBJ2-6	18	CASSSTGFIQPGANVLTF	TGTGCCAGCAGCTCGACAGGGTTTATCCAACCTGGGGCCAACGTCCTGACTTTC